This entry features one T cell receptor beta chain sequence. The germline V gene has CDR1 GTSNPN and CDR2 SVGIG (reference sequence). The ends lost 1 base at V and 2 bases at J; junction bases unmatched: 2. The CDR3 covers 15 residues. Per the original methods: Counts of nucleated cells, estimated from reference gene primer amplification, were obtained. This table comes from immunoSEQ multiplex PCR, and its TCRdb copy is limited to in-frame clones, with some not included. For V, J and clone size, that table is used; D and trimming come from the DNA. The sample contains over 250,000 clones, 75% to 90% of which appear only once. The data derive from a study of blood T cell repertoires in COVID-19.

The origin of this receptor is a woman in her 70s with acute or convalescent COVID-19. V gene TRBV30 combines with J gene TRBJ2-2; 9 nucleotides align to TRBD1. Specimen: peripheral blood. CDR3 sequence (DNA): TGTGCCTGGAGTGGGACAGGGGTAAACACCGGGGAGCTGTTTTTT. Its protein is CAWSGTGVNTGELFF. Drawing the rest from reference TRBV30 and TRBJ2-2, the complete variable domain is SQTIHQWPATLVQPVGSPLSLECTVEGTSNPNLYWYRQAAGRGLQLLFYSVGIGQISSEVPQNLSASRPQDRQFILSSKKLLLSDSGFYLCAWSGTGVNTGELFFGEGSRLTVL.